This entry is about one T cell receptor beta chain. This sample is drawn from a study of technical replicates of blood from a handful of donors. V lost 2 bases to trimming and J lost 6 bases, with 10 bases between them. CDR1 is SGHTA, CDR2 FQGNSA, per germline. The CDR3 has 14 residues. The data were produced by immunoSEQ multiplex PCR, yet TCRdb's version contains in-frame clones alone and is incomplete. The table shows 70,000 to 95,000 clones, with 91% occurring only once. The gene calls are TRBV7-2 and TRBJ2-2, with D unclear. Sequenced input: T cells isolated from PBMCs. This TCR was recovered from a human donor in good health. Some clones in this sample may be carry-over from other donors' samples. The CDR3 sequence is CASSLRSYPGELFF. In DNA form, the CDR3 reads TGTGCCAGCAGCTTACGTTCCTATCCCGGGGAGCTGTTTTTT.